This section outlines one T cell receptor beta chain sequence together with its context. Antigen unknown. The data were obtained in a study of T cell responses to AZD1222 COVID-19 vaccine. Broader study findings: Spike-specific TCR breadth and depth were elevated following two AZD1222 doses.

The CDR3 is made up of 14 amino acids. The V gene's germline CDR1 is LGHNA and CDR2 YSLEER. Trimming took off 1 base at V and 1 base at J, with 8 bases between the two ends. TCRdb's copy holds only in-frame clones and misses some; the assay was immunoSEQ multiplex PCR. The sample carries roughly 100,000 clones, 82% recorded once. Sequencing used peripheral blood, obtained on day 0 of AZD1222 vaccination. The chain employs TRBV4-3 and TRBJ2-7, with unresolved D. This sequence was found in an adult in good health. The CDR3 bases are TGCGCCAGCAGCCAAGTTCCTAGGTCCTACGAGCAGTACTTC. It translates to CASSQVPRSYEQYF.